This T cell receptor (beta chain) comes out of a study of T cell changes during pregnancy in multiple sclerosis. TCRdb's copy holds only in-frame clones and misses some; the assay was immunoSEQ multiplex PCR. The sample carries 68,000 or so clones, about 89% recorded once. Trimming pared 8 bases from V and 1 base from J, leaving 17 bases between. This CDR3 contains 15 residues. Germline CDR1 and CDR2: KGHSH and LQKENI. This sequence was found in a female donor with multiple sclerosis, enrolled in a pregnancy study. The genes are TRBV18 and TRBJ1-1, with D perhaps matching TRBD1 (6 bases). This material consisted of peripheral blood, taken in the second trimester of pregnancy. CDR3 sequence: CASLGQRLGNTEAFF. CDR3 coding DNA: TGTGCCAGCCTCGGACAGCGTTTAGGGAACACTGAAGCTTTCTTT.